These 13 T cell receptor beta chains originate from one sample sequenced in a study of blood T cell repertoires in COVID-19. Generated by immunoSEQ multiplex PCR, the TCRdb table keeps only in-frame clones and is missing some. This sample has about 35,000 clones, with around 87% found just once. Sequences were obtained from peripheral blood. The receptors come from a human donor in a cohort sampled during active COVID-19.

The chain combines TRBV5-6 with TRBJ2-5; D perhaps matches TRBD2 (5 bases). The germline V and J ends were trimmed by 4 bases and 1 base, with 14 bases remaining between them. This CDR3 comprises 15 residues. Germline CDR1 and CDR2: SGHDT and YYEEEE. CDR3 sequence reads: CASSRAGGLQETQYF. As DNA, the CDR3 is TGTGCCAGCAGCAGGGCCGGAGGACTCCAAGAGACCCAGTACTTC. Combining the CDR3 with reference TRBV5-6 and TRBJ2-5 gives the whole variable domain DAGVTQSPTHLIKTRGQQVTLRCSPKSGHDTVSWYQQALGQGPQFIFQYYEEEERQRGNFPDRFSGHQFPNYSSELNVNALLLGDSALYLCASSRAGGLQETQYFGPGTRLLVL.

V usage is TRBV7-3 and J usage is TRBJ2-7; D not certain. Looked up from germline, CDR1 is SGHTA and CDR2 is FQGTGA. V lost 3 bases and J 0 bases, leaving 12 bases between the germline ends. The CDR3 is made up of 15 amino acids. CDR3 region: CASSLNSASSYEQYF. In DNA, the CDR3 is TGTGCCAGCAGCTTGAATAGTGCGAGCTCCTACGAGCAGTACTTC.

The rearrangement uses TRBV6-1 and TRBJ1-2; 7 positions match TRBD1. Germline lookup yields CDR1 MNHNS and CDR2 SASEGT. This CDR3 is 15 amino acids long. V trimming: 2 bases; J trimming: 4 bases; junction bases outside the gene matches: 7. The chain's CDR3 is CASSEINRGLYGYTF. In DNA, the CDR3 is TGTGCCAGCAGTGAAATTAACAGGGGTCTCTATGGCTACACCTTC.

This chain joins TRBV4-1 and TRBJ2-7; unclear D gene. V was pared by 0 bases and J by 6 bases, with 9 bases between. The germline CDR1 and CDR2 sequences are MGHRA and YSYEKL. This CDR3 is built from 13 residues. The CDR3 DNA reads TGCGCCAGCAGCCAAGATGGGTCAGGCGAGCAGTACTTC. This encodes CASSQDGSGEQYF.

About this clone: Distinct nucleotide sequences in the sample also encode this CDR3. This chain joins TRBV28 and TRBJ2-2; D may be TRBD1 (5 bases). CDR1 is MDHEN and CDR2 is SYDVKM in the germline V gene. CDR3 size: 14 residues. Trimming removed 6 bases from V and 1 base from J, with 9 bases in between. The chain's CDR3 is CASSSGQNTGELFF. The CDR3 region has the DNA TGTGCCAGCAGCTCAGGACAGAACACCGGGGAGCTGTTTTTT.

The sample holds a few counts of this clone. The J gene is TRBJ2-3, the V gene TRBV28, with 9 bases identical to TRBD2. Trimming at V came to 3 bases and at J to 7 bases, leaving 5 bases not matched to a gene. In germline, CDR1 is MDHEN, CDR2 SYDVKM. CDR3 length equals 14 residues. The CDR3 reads CASSLAGGVHTQYF. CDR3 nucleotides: TGTGCCAGCAGTTTGGCGGGGGGGGTCCATACGCAGTATTTT.

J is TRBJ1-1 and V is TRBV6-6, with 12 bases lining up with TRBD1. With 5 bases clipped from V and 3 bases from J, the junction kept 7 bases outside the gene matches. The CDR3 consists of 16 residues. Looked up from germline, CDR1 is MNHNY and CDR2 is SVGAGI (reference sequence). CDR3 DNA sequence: TGTGCCAGCAGTACCCCGGGACAGGGGGCGTACACTGAAGCTTTCTTT. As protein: CASSTPGQGAYTEAFF.

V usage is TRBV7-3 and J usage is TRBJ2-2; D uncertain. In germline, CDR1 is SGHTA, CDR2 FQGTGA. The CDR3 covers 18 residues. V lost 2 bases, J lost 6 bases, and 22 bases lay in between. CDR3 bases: TGTGCCAGCAGCTTACTCCCCCAGGTTTCGGCTTCGTCCGGGGAGCTGTTTTTT. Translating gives CASSLLPQVSASSGELFF.

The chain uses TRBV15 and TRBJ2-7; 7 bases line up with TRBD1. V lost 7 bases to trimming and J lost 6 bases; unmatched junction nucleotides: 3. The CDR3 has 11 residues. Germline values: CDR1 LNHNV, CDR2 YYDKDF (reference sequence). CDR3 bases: TGTGCCACCACCTACAGGGGCGAGCAGTACTTC. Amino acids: CATTYRGEQYF.

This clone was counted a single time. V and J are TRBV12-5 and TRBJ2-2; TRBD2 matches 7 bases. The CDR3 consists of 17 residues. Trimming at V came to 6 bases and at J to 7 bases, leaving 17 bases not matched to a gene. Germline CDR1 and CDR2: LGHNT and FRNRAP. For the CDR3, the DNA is TGTGCTAGTGGCCGGGGACTAACCGGGGTGTTGATCGGGGAGCTGTTTTTT. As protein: CASGRGLTGVLIGELFF. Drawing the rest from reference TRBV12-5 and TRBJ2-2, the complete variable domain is DARVTQTPRHKVTEMGQEVTMRCQPILGHNTVFWYRQTMMQGLELLAYFRNRAPLDDSGMPKDRFSAEMPDATLATLKIQPSEPRDSAVYFCASGRGLTGVLIGELFFGEGSRLTVL.

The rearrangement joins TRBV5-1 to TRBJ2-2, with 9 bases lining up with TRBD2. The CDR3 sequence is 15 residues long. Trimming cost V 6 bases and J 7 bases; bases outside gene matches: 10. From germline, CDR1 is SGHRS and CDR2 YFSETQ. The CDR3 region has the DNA TGCGCCAGCAACCAAGAGGCTAGCGGGATCGGGGAGCTGTTTTTT. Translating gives CASNQEASGIGELFF.

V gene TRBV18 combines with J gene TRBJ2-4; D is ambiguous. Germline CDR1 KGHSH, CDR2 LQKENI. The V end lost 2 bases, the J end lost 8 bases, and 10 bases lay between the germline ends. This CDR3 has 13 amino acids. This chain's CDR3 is CASSPSQVDIQYF. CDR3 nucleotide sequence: TGTGCCAGCTCACCATCCCAGGTGGACATTCAGTACTTC.

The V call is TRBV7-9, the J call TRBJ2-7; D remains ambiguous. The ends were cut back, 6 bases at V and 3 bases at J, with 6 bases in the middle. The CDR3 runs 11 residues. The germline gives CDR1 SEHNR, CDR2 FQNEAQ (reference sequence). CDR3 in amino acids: CASSAIYEQYF. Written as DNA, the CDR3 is TGTGCCAGCAGTGCGATCTACGAGCAGTACTTC.